This TCR beta chain was profiled in a study of Graves' ophthalmopathy and Graves' hyperthyroidism. Looking at the study overall: Hyperthyroidism was classified as stable if no ophthalmopathy occurred within 18 months of follow-up. Broader study findings: Also, most clonotypes expanded in the thyroid above 0.001 frequency appeared in blood.

The V segment lost 2 bases and the J segment 1 base; nucleotides outside the gene matches: 13. Germline V gene data show CDR1 as SNHLY and CDR2 as FYNNEI. This CDR3 comprises 18 residues. Amplifying from RNA transcripts, the study obtained TCR beta CDR3 regions. After a first-round RT-PCR with HTBI primers, a second-round multiplex PCR was run. MiXCR, run by TCRdb on the multiplex PCR reads, gives a single entry per CDR3 protein. This sample has over a million distinct CDR3 sequences, with approximately 35% found just once. A word on this clonotype: Its specificity is not known.

Only newly diagnosed hyperthyroidism patients aged 18 to 65, with under 2 months' duration, were enrolled. Diagnosis relied on clinical symptoms, serum thyroxine, TRAb, thyroid ultrasound and orbital computed tomography. The sequence was obtained from an adult man with Graves' hyperthyroidism. The rearrangement uses TRBV2 and TRBJ1-1; 7 bases are a match to TRBD1. Sequencing input: peripheral blood or thyroid tissue (not recorded which). CDR3 in amino acids: CASSETLSAHRGNTEAFF. The CDR3 nucleotides read TGTGCCAGCAGTGAAACCCTATCGGCTCACAGGGGGAACACTGAAGCTTTCTTT.